This record looks at one T cell receptor beta chain sequence and its context. The antigen it binds to is not known. There are no base qualities to consult, and no much larger clone falls within one base. This entry comes from a study of blood T cell repertoires in COVID-19 (dated by TCRdb to 2019 to 2021). About the investigation overall: Collaborator samples came from the United States, Italy and Spain and covered acute and convalescent phases of COVID-19. Sample metadata almost always included a de-identified subject ID, COVID-19 status, age in years and sex. Where available, HLA class I and class II types were taken from metadata supplied by the sample provider and were not determined by assay-based typing. A freely available public database, intended as a resource for researchers studying the immune response to SARS-CoV-2, is where the repertoires were released. Samples were obtained from the ongoing ImmuneRACE study (first 160 participants) and from over 1,000 subjects provided by 6 global collaborators. The dataset comprised deeply sampled blood TCRbeta repertoires from subjects exposed to, actively infected with, or recovered from COVID-19. The material from the prospective study consisted of cDNA or gDNA derived from T cells, B-cell-depleted T cells, or PBMCs.

TCRbeta CDR3 regions were amplified from genomic DNA using the immunoSEQ Assay, a bias-controlled multiplex PCR. In the authors' own workflow: The number of nucleated cells in each sample was estimated from the amplification of reference gene primers within the assay. To quantify the absolute abundance of each unique TCRbeta CDR3 rearrangement, sequence reads were collapsed and filtered. For each sample, productive Simpson clonality was calculated as the square root of Simpson's diversity index across productive rearrangements. TCRdb carries this immuneACCESS record with in-frame sequences only. Its versions omit some clonotypes, under half of them owing to an unresolved V gene in the studies checked, with the rest unexplained. V and J calls and clone size follow that table, whereas D and trimming were derived from the DNA. The sample table contains about 60,000 clones; only one count was recorded for about 84% of them. About 38% of the sample comes from the top ten.

Whole blood was collected in K2EDTA tubes by collaborating institutions according to the institutions' own protocols. For TCRbeta analysis, collaborators shipped samples as frozen whole blood, isolated PBMCs, or DNA extracted from either of those sample types. Reading from cysteine to phenylalanine, the CDR3 counts 13 amino acids. The DNA shown is the 39-base CDR3, in frame from base 1. The germline ends are 21 bases apart after V is trimmed by 9 bases and J by 10 bases. Summary of the overall study and its limitations: The quantity of clinical and demographic metadata differed by source and by participant and was supplied without curation.

The material sequenced was peripheral blood. This clonotype originated in a human donor in a cohort sampled during active COVID-19. The sequence links TRBV12-3 or TRBV12-4 to TRBJ1-1; the D gene assignment is ambiguous. The CDR3 protein sequence reads: CASFTHGAAGAFF. The nucleotide sequence reads TGTGCCAGTTTCACCCACGGAGCCGCGGGAGCTTTCTTT.